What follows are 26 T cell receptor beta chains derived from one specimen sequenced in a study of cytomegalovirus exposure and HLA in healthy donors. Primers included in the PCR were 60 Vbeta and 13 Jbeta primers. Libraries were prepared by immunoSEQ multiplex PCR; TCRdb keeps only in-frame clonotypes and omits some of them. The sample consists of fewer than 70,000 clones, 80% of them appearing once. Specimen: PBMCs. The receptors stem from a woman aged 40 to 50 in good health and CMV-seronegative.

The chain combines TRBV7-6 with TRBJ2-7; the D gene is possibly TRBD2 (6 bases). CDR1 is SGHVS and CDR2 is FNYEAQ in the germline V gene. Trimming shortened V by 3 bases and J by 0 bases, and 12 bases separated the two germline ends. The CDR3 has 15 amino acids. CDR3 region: CASSFHRDFSYEQYF. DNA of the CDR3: TGTGCCAGCAGCTTTCATAGGGACTTCTCCTACGAGCAGTACTTC.

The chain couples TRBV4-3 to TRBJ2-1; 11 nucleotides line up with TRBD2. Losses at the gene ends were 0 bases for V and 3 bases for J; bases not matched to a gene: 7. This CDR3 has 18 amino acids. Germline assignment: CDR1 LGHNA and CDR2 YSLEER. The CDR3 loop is CASSQDRASGRCYNEQFF. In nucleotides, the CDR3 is TGCGCCAGCAGCCAAGATCGAGCTAGCGGGAGGTGCTACAATGAGCAGTTCTTC.

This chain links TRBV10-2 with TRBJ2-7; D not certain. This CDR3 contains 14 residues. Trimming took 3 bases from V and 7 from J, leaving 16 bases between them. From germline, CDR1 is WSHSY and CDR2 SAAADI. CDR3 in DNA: TGCGCCAGCAGTGATCAGCGACGAACGCGGGAGCAGTACTTC. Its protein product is CASSDQRRTREQYF.

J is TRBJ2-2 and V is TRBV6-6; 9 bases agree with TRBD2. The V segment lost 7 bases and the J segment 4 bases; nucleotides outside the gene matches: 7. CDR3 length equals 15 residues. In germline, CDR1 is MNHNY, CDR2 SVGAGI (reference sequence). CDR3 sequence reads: CASTRLAGFTGELFF. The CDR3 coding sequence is TGTGCCAGCACTCGTCTAGCGGGATTCACCGGGGAGCTGTTTTTT.

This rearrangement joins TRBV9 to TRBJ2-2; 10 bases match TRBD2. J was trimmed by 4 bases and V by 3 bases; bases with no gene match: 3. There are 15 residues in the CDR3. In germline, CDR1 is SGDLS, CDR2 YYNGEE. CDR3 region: CASSASGSATGELFF. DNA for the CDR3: TGTGCCAGCAGCGCTAGCGGGAGTGCCACCGGGGAGCTGTTTTTT.

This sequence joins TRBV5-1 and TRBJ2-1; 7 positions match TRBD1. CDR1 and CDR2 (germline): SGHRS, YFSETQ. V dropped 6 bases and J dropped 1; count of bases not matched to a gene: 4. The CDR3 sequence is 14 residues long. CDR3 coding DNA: TGCGCCAGCACCCCAGGGGGTTCCTACAATGAGCAGTTCTTC. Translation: CASTPGGSYNEQFF.

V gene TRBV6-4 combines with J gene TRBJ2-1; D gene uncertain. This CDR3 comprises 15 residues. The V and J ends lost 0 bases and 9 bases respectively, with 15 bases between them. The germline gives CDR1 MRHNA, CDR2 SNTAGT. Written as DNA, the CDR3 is TGTGCCAGCAGTGACTCGCCCCTTCTAGGTTCTGAGCAGTTCTTC. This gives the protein CASSDSPLLGSEQFF.

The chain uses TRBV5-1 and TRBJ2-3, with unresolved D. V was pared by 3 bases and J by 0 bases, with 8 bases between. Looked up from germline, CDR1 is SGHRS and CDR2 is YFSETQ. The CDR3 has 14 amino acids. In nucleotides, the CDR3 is TGCGCCAGCAGCTCGTCTCCGAGCACAGATACGCAGTATTTT. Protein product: CASSSSPSTDTQYF.

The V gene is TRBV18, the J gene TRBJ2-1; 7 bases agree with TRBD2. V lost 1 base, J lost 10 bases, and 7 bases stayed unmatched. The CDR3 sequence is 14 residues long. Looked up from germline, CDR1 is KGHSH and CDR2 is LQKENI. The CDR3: CASSPRETAGEQFF. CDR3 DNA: TGTGCCAGCTCACCACGAGAAACAGCGGGGGAGCAGTTCTTC. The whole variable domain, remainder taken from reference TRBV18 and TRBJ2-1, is NAGVMQNPRHLVRRRGQEARLRCSPMKGHSHVYWYRQLPEEGLKFMVYLQKENIIDESGMPKERFSAEFPKEGPSILRIQQVVRGDSAAYFCASSPRETAGEQFFGPGTRLTVL.

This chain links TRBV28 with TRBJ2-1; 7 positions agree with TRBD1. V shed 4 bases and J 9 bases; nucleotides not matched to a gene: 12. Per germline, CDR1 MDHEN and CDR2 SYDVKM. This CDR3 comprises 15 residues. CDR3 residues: CASSYLDRAKGEQFF. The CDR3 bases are TGTGCCAGCAGTTATTTAGACAGGGCTAAAGGTGAGCAGTTCTTC.

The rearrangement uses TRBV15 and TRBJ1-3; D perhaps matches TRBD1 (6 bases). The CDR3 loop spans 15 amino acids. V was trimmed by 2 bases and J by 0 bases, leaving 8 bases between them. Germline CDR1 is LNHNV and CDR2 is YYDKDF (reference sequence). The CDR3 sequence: CATSRQGSSGNTIYF. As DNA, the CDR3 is TGTGCCACCAGCAGACAGGGGTCCTCTGGAAACACCATATATTTT.

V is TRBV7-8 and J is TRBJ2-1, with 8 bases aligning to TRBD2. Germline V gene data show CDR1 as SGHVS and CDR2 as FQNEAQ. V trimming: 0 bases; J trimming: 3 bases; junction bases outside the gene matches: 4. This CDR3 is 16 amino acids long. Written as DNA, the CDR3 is TGTGCCAGCAGCTTAGCGCAGGCGGGGGGCTACAATGAGCAGTTCTTC. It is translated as CASSLAQAGGYNEQFF.

CDR3 loop: CASSLAGGERGTEAFF. The CDR3 region has the DNA TGCGCCAGCAGCTTGGCAGGGGGTGAGAGGGGCACTGAAGCTTTCTTT. The chain uses TRBV5-1 and TRBJ1-1; TRBD1 matches at 7 bases. The germline V gene encodes CDR1 SGHRS and CDR2 YFSETQ. After removal of 0 bases from V and 4 bases from J, the junction contained 9 bases not matched to a gene. The CDR3 has 16 amino acids. Looking up the rest from reference TRBV5-1 and TRBJ1-1 gives the full variable domain: KAGVTQTPRYLIKTRGQQVTLSCSPISGHRSVSWYQQTPGQGLQFLFEYFSETQRNKGNFPGRFSGRQFSNSRSEMNVSTLELGDSALYLCASSLAGGERGTEAFFGQGTRLTVV.

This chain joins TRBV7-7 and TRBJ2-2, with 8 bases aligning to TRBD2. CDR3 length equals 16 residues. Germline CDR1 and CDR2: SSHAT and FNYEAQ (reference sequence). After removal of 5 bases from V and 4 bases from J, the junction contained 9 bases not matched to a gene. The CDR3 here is CASSPRVGRATGELFF. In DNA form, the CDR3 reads TGTGCCAGCAGCCCCCGTGTCGGGAGGGCCACCGGGGAGCTGTTTTTT.

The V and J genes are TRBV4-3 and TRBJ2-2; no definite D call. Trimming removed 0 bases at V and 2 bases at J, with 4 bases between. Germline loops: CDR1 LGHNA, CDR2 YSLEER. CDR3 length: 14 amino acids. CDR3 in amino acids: CASSQDPNTGELFF. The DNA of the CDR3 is TGCGCCAGCAGCCAAGATCCAAACACCGGGGAGCTGTTTTTT.

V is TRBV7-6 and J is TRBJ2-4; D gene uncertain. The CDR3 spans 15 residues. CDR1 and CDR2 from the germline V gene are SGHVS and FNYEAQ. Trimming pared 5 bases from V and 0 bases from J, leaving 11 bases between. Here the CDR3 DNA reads TGTGCCAGCAGCGTCTCAGTCGTAGCCAAAAACATTCAGTACTTC. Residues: CASSVSVVAKNIQYF.

In DNA form, the CDR3 reads TGTGCCAGCTCGCCGGACAGGGGTAATTCACCCCTCCACTTT. It yields the protein CASSPDRGNSPLHF. The chain recombines TRBV18 with TRBJ1-6, with TRBD1 matching over 9 bases. CDR3 length: 14 residues. Trimming at V came to 6 bases and at J to 6 bases, leaving 3 bases not matched to a gene. Per germline, CDR1 KGHSH and CDR2 LQKENI.

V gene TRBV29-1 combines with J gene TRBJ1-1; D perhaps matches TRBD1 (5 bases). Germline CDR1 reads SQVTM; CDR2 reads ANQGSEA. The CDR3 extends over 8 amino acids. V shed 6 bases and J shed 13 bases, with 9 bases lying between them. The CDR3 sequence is CSVGRGFF. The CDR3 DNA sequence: TGCAGCGTGGGGCGAGGTTTCTTT.

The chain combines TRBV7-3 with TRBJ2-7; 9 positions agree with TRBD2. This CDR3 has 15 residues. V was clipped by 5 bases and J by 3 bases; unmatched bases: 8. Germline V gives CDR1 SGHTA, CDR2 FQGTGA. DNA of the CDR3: TGTGCCAGCAGCGCTAGGGCTAGCGGGATCTACGAGCAGTACTTC. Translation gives CASSARASGIYEQYF.

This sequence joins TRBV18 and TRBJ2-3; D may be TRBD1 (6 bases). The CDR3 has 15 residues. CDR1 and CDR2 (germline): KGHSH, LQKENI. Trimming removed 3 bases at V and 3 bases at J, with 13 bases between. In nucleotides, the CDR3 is TGTGCCAGCTCACCCCAGGACAGATTGACAGATACGCAGTATTTT. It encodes CASSPQDRLTDTQYF.

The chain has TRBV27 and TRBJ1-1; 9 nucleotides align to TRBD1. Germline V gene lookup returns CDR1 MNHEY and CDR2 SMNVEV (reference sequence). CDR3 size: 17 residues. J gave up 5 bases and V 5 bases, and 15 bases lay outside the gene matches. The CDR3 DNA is TGTGCCAGCAGTCCATTATTCCTGGACAGGGGCCGGACTGAAGCTTTCTTT. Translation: CASSPLFLDRGRTEAFF.

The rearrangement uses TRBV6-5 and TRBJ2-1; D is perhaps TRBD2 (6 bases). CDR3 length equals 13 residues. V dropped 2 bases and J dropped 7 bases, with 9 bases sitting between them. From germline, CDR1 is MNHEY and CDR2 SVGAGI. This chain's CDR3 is CASSYGGWNEQFF. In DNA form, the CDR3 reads TGTGCCAGCAGTTACGGGGGGTGGAATGAGCAGTTCTTC.

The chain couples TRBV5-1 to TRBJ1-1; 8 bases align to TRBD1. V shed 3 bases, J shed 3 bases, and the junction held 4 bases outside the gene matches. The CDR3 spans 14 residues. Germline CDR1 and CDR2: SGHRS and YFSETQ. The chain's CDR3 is CASSSAGGYTEAFF. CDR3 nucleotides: TGCGCCAGCAGCTCTGCAGGGGGCTACACTGAAGCTTTCTTT.

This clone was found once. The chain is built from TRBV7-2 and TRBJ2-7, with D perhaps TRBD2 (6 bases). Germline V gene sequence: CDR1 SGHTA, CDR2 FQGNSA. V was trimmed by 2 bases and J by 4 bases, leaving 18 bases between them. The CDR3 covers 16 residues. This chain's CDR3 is CASSLRTGVMSYEQYF. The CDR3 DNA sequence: TGTGCCAGCAGCTTAAGGACGGGGGTTATGAGTTACGAGCAGTACTTC.

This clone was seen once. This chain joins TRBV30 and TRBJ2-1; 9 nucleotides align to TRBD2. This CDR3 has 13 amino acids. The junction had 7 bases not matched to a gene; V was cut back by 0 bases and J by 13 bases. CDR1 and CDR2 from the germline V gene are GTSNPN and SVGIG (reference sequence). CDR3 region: CAWSVTSGGIQFF. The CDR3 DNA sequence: TGTGCCTGGAGTGTTACCAGCGGGGGGATCCAGTTCTTC.

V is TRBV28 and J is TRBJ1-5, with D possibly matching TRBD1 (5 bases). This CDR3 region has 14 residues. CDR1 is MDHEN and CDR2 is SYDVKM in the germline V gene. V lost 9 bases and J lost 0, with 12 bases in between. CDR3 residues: CASRTYLSNQPQHF. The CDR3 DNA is TGTGCCAGTCGGACATACCTTAGCAATCAGCCCCAGCATTTT.